Only one count was recorded for the clone carrying this TCR beta chain. Its antigen is unidentified. This entry comes from a study of T cells and Merkel cell carcinoma outcomes. Notes on the study in general: Merkel cell carcinoma outcomes were reportedly predicted by repertoire and T-cell density.

Trimming shortened V by 3 bases and J by 0 bases, and 11 bases separated the two germline ends. From germline, CDR1 is SGDLS and CDR2 YYNGEE. This CDR3 region has 15 residues. Clones were sequenced by immunoSEQ multiplex PCR, and TCRdb holds only the in-frame ones, with some missing. There are 600 to 700 clones in the sample; roughly nine tenths occur only once, and roughly 5.3% lies in the top ten. This clonotype was obtained from a human donor with Merkel cell carcinoma. Sequences were obtained from tumor tissue from Merkel cell carcinoma. This chain links TRBV9 with TRBJ2-3; D is undetermined. As DNA, the CDR3 is TGTGCCAGCAGCGAAACACGTGTAAGCACAGATACGCAGTATTTT. Translation gives CASSETRVSTDTQYF.